This TCR beta chain comes out of a study of shared clonotypes between healthy human individuals (dated by TCRdb to 2020 to 2022). For the study in its entirety: The cohort included three men and a couple of women between 18 and 49 years of age. Per donor, three plates each were used for CD4 naive and CD4 memory, two for CD8 naive, and one for CD8 memory. Different laboratories and diverse techniques were used to prepare libraries and sequence TCR repertoires, to increase sequencing depth and limit assay-specific biases. Per donor, leukapheresis produced somewhere between about 0.94 and 8.9 billion PBMCs. The study deeply sequenced blood TCR repertoires of five healthy adults to estimate repertoire size and the extent of clonotype sharing between individuals. Study-wide findings and limitations: Naive subsets generally had larger estimated clonotype richness than memory subsets. Higher generation probabilities were observed for clonotypes shared by all four sorted-subset donors than for non-shared clonotypes. Sampling was restricted to blood, and TCR repertoires in tissues likely differ from the TCR repertoires found in blood. Rarefaction of sorted-subset datasets indicated incomplete sequencing despite the large sequencing depth. Pairwise subsampling indicated that sequencing depth was expected to affect the degree of clonotype sharing among donors. Because the study included a small number of donors, the genetic and exposure-history diversity represented was limited. Sharing across a handful of donors was observed for about 5% of naive CD4, about 4% of naive CD8, 2.3% of memory CD4, and about 0.4% of memory CD8 clonotypes.

A note on this clone: Its antigen specificity is not known. No qualities accompany the bases; no much larger clone lies one base away. This sample includes further DNA sequences coding for the same CDR3.

TCR CDR3 regions were amplified from genomic DNA by multiplex PCR using the deep immunoSEQ assay. For each cell subset, the extracted genomic DNA was distributed evenly across all wells of several immunoSEQ 96-well plates, and each plate served as one replicate. For sorted subsets, about 210 ng of genomic DNA, equivalent to some 33,000 T cell genomes, went into each replicate PCR. Purified libraries were measured with a Qubit 3.0 fluorometer, size-checked on a Bioanalyzer 2100, and measured again with the KAPA Library Quantification kit. Every immunoSEQ 96-well plate was sequenced on a separate single-read 150-cycle Illumina NextSeq 550 flow cell. From the authors' description of their analysis: The immunoSEQ output contained only junctional sequences without quality scores, so filtering could not match that applied to full-length reads. Sequences were annotated with PyIR, a Python wrapper for IgBLAST v1.9, and V/J genes and CDR3 were assigned using IMGT germline references. Any read was removed if the V/J assignment was weak (E-value above 1e-6), the CDR3 was missing, or the read contained stop codons, out-of-frame junctions, or ambiguous translated residues. V3J clonotypes were defined by identical inferred V gene, J gene, and CDR3 amino acid sequence. To compute the percentage overlap between repertoires, the number of shared unique clonotypes was divided by the size of the smaller repertoire. RTK rarefaction, the Chao1 estimator, and Recon v2.1 estimates of unobserved clonotypes were used to assess repertoire richness. For all TCRbeta clonotypes obtained by the gDNA method from four donors, generation probabilities were computed with OLGA. TCRdb carries this immuneACCESS record with in-frame sequences only. Its versions omit some clonotypes, under half of them owing to an unresolved V gene in the studies checked, with the rest unexplained. From that table come the V and J calls and clone size; the DNA was used to work out D and trimming. This sample comprises millions of clones, roughly 94% of them detected only once. Around 1.1% of the sample belongs to the ten largest clones.

CD8 naive samples were CD45RO-negative cells positively selected for CCR7, giving a CD45RA+CCR7+ population that excluded TemRA cells. The donors were healthy, HIV-negative adults who had no recently reported acute infections or vaccinations. Every donor was a Caucasian adult residing in Nashville, Tennessee, USA. After blood collection by leukapheresis, PBMCs were isolated using Ficoll-Histopaque density gradient centrifugation and then cryopreserved in the vapor phase of liquid nitrogen. Analytical flow cytometry was used to check the purity and quantity of each magnetically sorted T cell population. Each sorted fraction had its genomic DNA isolated and then quantified by UV absorbance on a Nanodrop 2000c. Relative to germline, V is 1 base shorter and J is 5 bases shorter, with 14 bases between their ends. CDR1 and CDR2, per the germline V gene, are LGHNA and YSLEER. CDR3 length: 15 amino acids, cysteine to phenylalanine. Just the 45-base CDR3 DNA is kept, in frame starting at base 1.

Sequenced: naive CD8+ T cells sorted from blood. This sample's cell subset or site label indicates: CD45RA+CCR7+. This clonotype was sampled from a man aged 18 to 29 in good health. The rearrangement combines TRBV4-3 with TRBJ1-1; the D gene is perhaps TRBD1, on 5 matching bases. The CDR3 region has the sequence CASSQGATGGTEAFF. Here is the DNA: TGCGCCAGCAGCCAAGGGGCCACAGGAGGGACTGAAGCTTTCTTT.